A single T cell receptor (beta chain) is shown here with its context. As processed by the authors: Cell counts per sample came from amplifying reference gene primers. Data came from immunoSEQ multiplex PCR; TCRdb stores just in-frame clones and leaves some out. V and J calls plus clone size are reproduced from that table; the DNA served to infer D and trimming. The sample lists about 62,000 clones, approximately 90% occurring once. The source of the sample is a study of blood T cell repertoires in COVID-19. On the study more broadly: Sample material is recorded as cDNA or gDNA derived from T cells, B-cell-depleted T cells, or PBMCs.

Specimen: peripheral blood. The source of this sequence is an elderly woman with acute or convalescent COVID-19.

The CDR3 reads CASSSRTGQPYEQYF. DNA of the CDR3: TGTGCCAGCAGTTCAAGGACAGGACAACCCTACGAGCAGTACTTC. This chain joins TRBV27 and TRBJ2-7, with 7 positions matching TRBD1. The CDR3 has 15 residues. The V gene end was trimmed by 4 bases and the J gene end by 2 bases; junction bases not matched to a gene: 8. The germline V gene encodes CDR1 MNHEY and CDR2 SMNVEV (reference sequence).